Listed here are 27 T cell receptor beta chains from one sample, sequenced in a study of identifying expanded T cells in peripheral blood. Some clones are missing from TCRdb's copy, which holds only in-frame ones; the method was immunoSEQ multiplex PCR. Here the sample spans 85,000 to 100,000 clones, approximately 88% being singletons. Material: blood. All receptors derive from a person aged 18 to 70 in good health.

The chain recombines TRBV5-4 with TRBJ2-3, with a weak D call TRBD1 (5 bases). The V end lost 4 bases, the J end lost 7 bases, and 16 bases lay between the germline ends. This CDR3 contains 14 residues. CDR1 is SGHNT and CDR2 is YYREEE in the germline V gene (reference sequence). The CDR3 reads CASSLPQGQNTQYF. Written as DNA, the CDR3 is TGTGCCAGCAGCCTACCCCAGGGTCAGAATACGCAGTATTTT.

This clone is a singleton in its sample. The gene calls are TRBV4-2 and TRBJ2-3, with 10 bases matching TRBD2. CDR3 length: 17 amino acids. V was pared by 5 bases and J by 2 bases, with 10 bases of the junction left unmatched. The germline V gene encodes CDR1 LGHNA and CDR2 YNFKEQ. The CDR3 DNA sequence: TGTGCCAGCAGCTTGTCTAGCGGGAGCTTCCCCACAGATACGCAGTATTTT. This sequence encodes CASSLSSGSFPTDTQYF.

The gene calls are TRBV4-1 and TRBJ2-7, with 10 bases fitting TRBD1. Germline V gene lookup returns CDR1 MGHRA and CDR2 YSYEKL. The CDR3 is 17 residues long. V trimming: 2 bases; J trimming: 2 bases; junction bases outside the gene matches: 9. In nucleotides, the CDR3 is TGCGCCAGCAGCCAACTACCGACTGGACAGGGGGCCTACGAGCAGTACTTC. Translation: CASSQLPTGQGAYEQYF.

The chain joins TRBV5-1 to TRBJ2-1, with D perhaps TRBD1 (5 bases). The CDR3 contains 14 residues. Germline V gives CDR1 SGHRS, CDR2 YFSETQ. Trimming removed 4 bases at V and 4 bases at J, with 12 bases between. CDR3 residues: CASSLDRVYNEQFF. As DNA, the CDR3 is TGCGCCAGCAGCCTCGACAGAGTTTACAATGAGCAGTTCTTC.

V and J are TRBV5-6 and TRBJ2-3, with D maybe TRBD2 (7 bases). The CDR3 consists of 14 residues. Trimming removed 0 bases at V and 4 bases at J, with 9 bases between. The germline gives CDR1 SGHDT, CDR2 YYEEEE. CDR3 sequence (DNA): TGTGCCAGCAGCTTGGGGCGGGGGCCAGATACGCAGTATTTT. Translating gives CASSLGRGPDTQYF.

The chain employs TRBV5-6 and TRBJ2-3; D possibly corresponds to TRBD2 (5 bases). This CDR3 comprises 13 residues. V lost 0 bases to trimming and J lost 4 bases, with 6 bases between them. CDR1 and CDR2 from the germline V gene are SGHDT and YYEEEE. The CDR3 DNA follows: TGTGCCAGCAGCTTGGGGCGGGCAGATACGCAGTATTTT. It is translated as CASSLGRADTQYF. Full variable domain (remainder filled in from reference TRBV5-6 and TRBJ2-3): DAGVTQSPTHLIKTRGQQVTLRCSPKSGHDTVSWYQQALGQGPQFIFQYYEEEERQRGNFPDRFSGHQFPNYSSELNVNALLLGDSALYLCASSLGRADTQYFGPGTRLTVL.

The chain couples TRBV5-1 to TRBJ1-5, with 8 nucleotides matching TRBD1. The ends lost 2 bases at V and 4 bases at J; junction bases unmatched: 11. CDR1 is SGHRS, CDR2 YFSETQ, per germline. This CDR3 has 17 residues. For the CDR3, the DNA is TGCGCCAGCAGCTTTGACCCGCAGGGGGCAGGAAATCAGCCCCAGCATTTT. Its translation is CASSFDPQGAGNQPQHF.

The V and J genes are TRBV10-3 and TRBJ2-3; 11 bases line up with TRBD2. This CDR3 has 18 residues. From germline, CDR1 is ENHRY and CDR2 SYGVKD. With 6 bases clipped from V and 0 bases from J, the junction kept 11 bases outside the gene matches. Here the CDR3 DNA reads TGTGCCATCAGCCCTGGACTAGCGGGCGCCTCTAGCACAGATACGCAGTATTTT. Encoded protein: CAISPGLAGASSTDTQYF.

The chain links TRBV7-2 to TRBJ2-3, with 10 bases fitting TRBD2. The CDR3 covers 16 residues. The germline V gene has CDR1 SGHTA and CDR2 FQGNSA. After removal of 0 bases from V and 4 bases from J, the junction contained 4 bases not matched to a gene. The CDR3 nucleotides read TGTGCCAGCAGCTTAGCCCTAGCGGGAGCGGCAGATACGCAGTATTTT. This translates into CASSLALAGAADTQYF.

The chain joins TRBV30 to TRBJ1-1; maybe TRBD1 (6 bases). V gave up 6 bases and J gave up 7 bases, with 15 bases separating them. This CDR3 contains 12 residues. Germline CDR1 and CDR2: GTSNPN and SVGIG (reference sequence). The DNA of the CDR3 is TGTGCCTGTTCAAGGACAGCCGATGAAGCTTTCTTT. Translated, it gives CACSRTADEAFF.

The genes are TRBV9 and TRBJ2-2, with D possibly being TRBD1 (6 bases). Trimming shortened V by 2 bases and J by 9 bases, and 20 bases separated the two germline ends. There are 16 residues in the CDR3. From germline, CDR1 is SGDLS and CDR2 YYNGEE. For the CDR3, the DNA is TGTGCCAGCAGCGTTTCTCGAACTCAGGGGAGCCGGGAGCTGTTTTTT. The encoded protein is CASSVSRTQGSRELFF.

Ten or more counts support this clone. This chain uses TRBV6-4 with TRBJ2-1; TRBD1 might be the D (6 bases). Trimming removed 0 bases from V and 7 bases from J, with 13 bases in between. The CDR3 sequence is 15 residues long. Germline V gene sequence: CDR1 MRHNA, CDR2 SNTAGT. The CDR3 nucleotides are TGTGCCAGCAGTGACTCAACAGGGATGGCAAATGAGCAGTTCTTC. Protein sequence: CASSDSTGMANEQFF.

The genes are TRBV19 and TRBJ2-1; TRBD1 is a possible D gene (5 bases). V was shortened by 4 bases and J by 8 bases, with 9 bases between the two germline ends. Germline V lookup: CDR1 LNHDA, CDR2 SQIVND (reference sequence). The CDR3 covers 12 residues. CDR3 protein: CASSSQGDEQFF. The CDR3 DNA reads TGTGCCAGTAGTAGCCAGGGCGATGAGCAGTTCTTC.

The chain links TRBV5-6 to TRBJ2-5; D not resolved. Trimming cost V 0 bases and J 1 base, with 7 bases left between them. The CDR3 spans 14 residues. Germline V CDR1 and CDR2: SGHDT, YYEEEE. The CDR3 sequence is CASSLGPSQETQYF. The CDR3 nucleotides are TGTGCCAGCAGCTTGGGGCCGAGCCAAGAGACCCAGTACTTC.

The V gene is TRBV6-5, the J gene TRBJ1-4, with TRBD1 matching 8 bases. J was trimmed by 5 bases and V by 6 bases; bases with no gene match: 5. Per germline, CDR1 MNHEY and CDR2 SVGAGI. This CDR3 is built from 14 residues. The CDR3 reads CASSQGARNEKLFF. Written as DNA, the CDR3 is TGTGCCAGCAGCCAGGGGGCACGAAATGAAAAACTGTTTTTT.

This chain joins TRBV18 and TRBJ1-5, with D possibly matching TRBD1 (6 bases). Trimming removed 5 bases at V and 1 base at J, with 21 bases between. CDR3 length: 18 amino acids. The germline CDR1 and CDR2 sequences are KGHSH and LQKENI. As DNA, the CDR3 is TGTGCCAGCTCAGCTCCTCTCTCGGGGGGCTTAAGCAATCAGCCCCAGCATTTT. It encodes CASSAPLSGGLSNQPQHF.

This chain joins TRBV20-1 and TRBJ2-3; no reliable D call. The V gene's germline CDR1 is DFQATT and CDR2 SNEGSKA (reference sequence). V shed 6 bases and J shed 5 bases, with 9 bases lying between them. CDR3 size: 11 residues. As DNA, the CDR3 is TGCAGTGCCCAAATCGGAGATACGCAGTATTTT. It encodes CSAQIGDTQYF.

The V gene is TRBV5-1, the J gene TRBJ2-7, with D perhaps matching TRBD1 (5 bases). CDR1 is SGHRS and CDR2 is YFSETQ in the germline V gene. Trimming took 4 bases from V and 7 from J, leaving 9 bases between them. This CDR3 spans 11 amino acids. The CDR3 region has the DNA TGCGCCAGCAGCACGGACACTGAGCAGTACTTC. Protein product: CASSTDTEQYF. The full variable domain, rest sourced from reference TRBV5-1 and TRBJ2-7, is KAGVTQTPRYLIKTRGQQVTLSCSPISGHRSVSWYQQTPGQGLQFLFEYFSETQRNKGNFPGRFSGRQFSNSRSEMNVSTLELGDSALYLCASSTDTEQYFGPGTRLTVT.

The rearrangement links TRBV4-1 to TRBJ1-2; weak D call: TRBD1 (5 bases). CDR3 length: 15 amino acids. Trimming shortened V by 0 bases and J by 2 bases, and 10 bases separated the two germline ends. The V gene's germline CDR1 is MGHRA and CDR2 YSYEKL. CDR3 bases: TGCGCCAGCAGCCAAGAAGGGGCAGGGAACTATGGCTACACCTTC. It is translated as CASSQEGAGNYGYTF.

The table lists this clone with a count of one. The chain has TRBV5-4 and TRBJ2-7; 12 nucleotides match TRBD2. CDR1 and CDR2 (germline): SGHNT, YYREEE (reference sequence). Unmatched junction bases numbered 10, after V lost 2 bases and J lost 4 bases. This CDR3 spans 17 amino acids. The DNA for the CDR3 is TGTGCCAGCAGCTTAGGGACTAGCGGGTGGGCGGGGTACGAGCAGTACTTC. Translated, it gives CASSLGTSGWAGYEQYF.

The chain combines TRBV29-1 with TRBJ2-3, with TRBD2 as a possible D gene (6 bases). Germline assignment: CDR1 SQVTM and CDR2 ANQGSEA. V was cut by 4 bases and J by 5 bases, with 13 bases left in between. The CDR3 sequence is 13 residues long. This CDR3 is CSVGYSEGDTQYF. CDR3 nucleotide sequence: TGCAGCGTTGGTTATTCGGAGGGAGATACGCAGTATTTT.

For the CDR3, the DNA is TGTGCCAGCTCACCCGGGACAGGGGAAGCCTACGAGCAGTACTTC. Protein sequence: CASSPGTGEAYEQYF. The rearrangement joins TRBV18 to TRBJ2-7; 10 nucleotides agree with TRBD1. This CDR3 region has 15 residues. CDR1 is KGHSH and CDR2 is LQKENI in the germline V gene. The V segment lost 3 bases and the J segment 2 bases; nucleotides outside the gene matches: 4.

The chain is built from TRBV6-5 and TRBJ2-7, with 7 positions matching TRBD2. The CDR3 spans 15 residues. In germline, CDR1 is MNHEY, CDR2 SVGAGI. With 0 bases clipped from V and 7 bases from J, the junction kept 9 bases outside the gene matches. CDR3 in DNA: TGTGCCAGCAGTTACTCGGAGCGGGGCAGCGGAGAGCAGTACTTC. Translating gives CASSYSERGSGEQYF.

The chain combines TRBV4-1 with TRBJ2-1; D remains ambiguous. Trimming pared 3 bases from V and 5 bases from J, leaving 8 bases between. Germline V gives CDR1 MGHRA, CDR2 YSYEKL. The CDR3 is 13 amino acids. CDR3 sequence: CASSQVGNNEQFF. The CDR3 DNA follows: TGCGCCAGCAGCCAGGTTGGAAACAATGAGCAGTTCTTC.

The rearrangement links TRBV6-6 to TRBJ2-7; 10 bases are a match to TRBD1. Germline V CDR1 and CDR2: MNHNY, SVGAGI (reference sequence). This CDR3 is built from 13 residues. Trimming at V came to 8 bases and at J to 7 bases, leaving 8 bases not matched to a gene. This chain's CDR3 is CASLGQGNSEQYF. The CDR3 region has the DNA TGTGCCAGCTTGGGACAGGGGAATAGTGAGCAGTACTTC.

The genes are TRBV19 and TRBJ2-5; tentative D call: TRBD1 (6 bases). The CDR3 covers 15 residues. Trimming left V 3 bases short and J 4 bases short, with 15 bases between. Germline loops: CDR1 LNHDA, CDR2 SQIVND (reference sequence). In DNA, the CDR3 is TGTGCCAGTAGTATTCCAGGGCAGGGGCCAGAGACCCAGTACTTC. Encoded protein: CASSIPGQGPETQYF.

This rearrangement joins TRBV20-1 to TRBJ2-3; D remains ambiguous. Germline CDR1 reads DFQATT; CDR2 reads SNEGSKA (reference sequence). CDR3 length equals 11 residues. The V end was cut by 6 bases, the J end by 6 bases, with 10 bases between. The CDR3 region has the DNA TGCAGTGCCGCCCTAGGGGATACGCAGTATTTT. This sequence encodes CSAALGDTQYF.